What follows are 16 T cell receptor beta chains derived from one specimen sequenced in a study of CD8+ T cells in alopecia areata. Treatment: oral pan-JAK inhibitor, 5-10 mg twice daily. Following extraction, RNA underwent reverse transcription to cDNA, which served as the sequencing template. Some clones are missing from TCRdb's copy, which holds only in-frame ones; the method was immunoSEQ multiplex PCR. The table includes 270,000 or so clones, more than 45% detected once. The sample in question was CD4+ T cells sorted from blood, obtained at week 24, from a patient treated with tofacitinib. These receptors all come from a human donor with alopecia areata.

The chain has TRBV30 and TRBJ2-1; TRBD2 matches 12 bases. The CDR3 is made up of 15 amino acids. CDR1 GTSNPN and CDR2 SVGIG come from the germline V gene (reference sequence). The trim removed 3 bases at V and 4 bases at J, leaving 4 bases unmatched. The CDR3 reads CAWRPTSGGYNEQFF. The CDR3 region has the DNA TGTGCCTGGAGACCGACTAGCGGGGGATACAATGAGCAGTTCTTC.

This clone came up a few times. V gene TRBV5-5 combines with J gene TRBJ2-2, with D unresolved. This CDR3 has 12 amino acids. Germline CDR1 reads SGHKS; CDR2 reads YYEKEE (reference sequence). Trimming pared 3 bases from V and 0 bases from J, leaving 0 bases between. The CDR3 DNA sequence: TGTGCCAGCAGCTCGAACACCGGGGAGCTGTTTTTT. Its protein product is CASSSNTGELFF.

The J gene is TRBJ1-5, the V gene TRBV29-1, with 7 bases lining up with TRBD1. The germline V gene has CDR1 SQVTM and CDR2 ANQGSEA. The CDR3 extends over 13 amino acids. The J segment lost 4 bases and the V segment lost 7 bases, leaving 7 bases of the junction unmatched. The CDR3 loop is CSGGGGRNQPQHF. CDR3 nucleotides: TGCAGCGGGGGAGGGGGCCGTAATCAGCCCCAGCATTTT.

Written as DNA, the CDR3 is TGTGCCTGGGATGCGGGACAGGGGGCACTCGATGAGCAGTTCTTC. Its protein product is CAWDAGQGALDEQFF. The chain employs TRBV30 and TRBJ2-1, with 12 bases lining up with TRBD1. Germline values: CDR1 GTSNPN, CDR2 SVGIG (reference sequence). The CDR3 has 15 residues. The trim removed 5 bases at V and 8 bases at J, leaving 10 bases unmatched. Complete variable domain (other parts from reference TRBV30 and TRBJ2-1): SQTIHQWPATLVQPVGSPLSLECTVEGTSNPNLYWYRQAAGRGLQLLFYSVGIGQISSEVPQNLSASRPQDRQFILSSKKLLLSDSGFYLCAWDAGQGALDEQFFGPGTRLTVL.

The chain links TRBV2 to TRBJ2-2, with 10 bases lining up with TRBD2. Germline V gives CDR1 SNHLY, CDR2 FYNNEI. After removal of 6 bases from V and 2 bases from J, the junction contained 3 bases not matched to a gene. CDR3 size: 15 residues. The CDR3 here is CASSGLAVNTGELFF. DNA for the CDR3: TGTGCCAGCAGCGGACTAGCGGTTAACACCGGGGAGCTGTTTTTT.

J is TRBJ2-6 and V is TRBV15; D is unresolved. The V end lost 3 bases, the J end lost 0 bases, and 6 bases lay between the germline ends. The germline CDR1 and CDR2 sequences are LNHNV and YYDKDF (reference sequence). This CDR3 comprises 15 residues. The CDR3 here is CATSSRTSGANVLTF. Here the CDR3 DNA reads TGTGCCACCAGCAGTAGAACCTCTGGGGCCAACGTCCTGACTTTC.

The chain recombines TRBV6-5 with TRBJ2-1; perhaps TRBD2 as D (6 bases). CDR1 is MNHEY and CDR2 is SVGAGI in the germline V gene. The CDR3 spans 10 residues. V was trimmed by 8 bases and J by 7 bases, leaving 6 bases between them. CDR3 region: CASRGNEQFF. For the CDR3, the DNA is TGTGCCAGCCGGGGGAATGAGCAGTTCTTC.

This chain joins TRBV15 and TRBJ1-1, with D unresolved. Germline lookup yields CDR1 LNHNV and CDR2 YYDKDF (reference sequence). The CDR3 totals 13 residues. V lost 0 bases to trimming and J lost 0 bases, with 2 bases between them. The CDR3 is CATSREVNTEAFF. In nucleotides, the CDR3 is TGTGCCACCAGCAGAGAAGTGAACACTGAAGCTTTCTTT. Supplemented by reference TRBV15 and TRBJ1-1, the full variable domain reads DAMVIQNPRYQVTQFGKPVTLSCSQTLNHNVMYWYQQKSSQAPKLLFHYYDKDFNNEADTPDNFQSRRPNTSFCFLDIRSPGLGDTAMYLCATSREVNTEAFFGQGTRLTVV.

The chain couples TRBV18 to TRBJ2-2, with D perhaps matching TRBD1 (5 bases). Trimming left V 2 bases short and J 4 bases short, with 5 bases between. The CDR3 runs 13 residues. The germline V gene has CDR1 KGHSH and CDR2 LQKENI. CDR3 DNA sequence: TGTGCCAGCTCACCAGACAGCACCGGGGAGCTGTTTTTT. Its translation is CASSPDSTGELFF.

This clone was seen a handful of times. The same CDR3 arises from other DNA sequences in this sample as well. The chain has TRBV29-1 and TRBJ2-5; TRBD2 matches 12 bases. The germline V gene has CDR1 SQVTM and CDR2 ANQGSEA. The CDR3 covers 13 residues. Unmatched junction bases numbered 1, after V lost 6 bases and J lost 2 bases. CDR3 nucleotide sequence: TGCAGCGTACTAGCGGGGGGACAAGAGACCCAGTACTTC. This gives the protein CSVLAGGQETQYF. Based on the CDR3 plus reference TRBV29-1 and TRBJ2-5, the full variable domain is SAVISQKPSRDICQRGTSLTIQCQVDSQVTMMFWYRQQPGQSLTLIATANQGSEATYESGFVIDKFPISRPNLTFSTLTVSNMSPEDSSIYLCSVLAGGQETQYFGPGTRLLVL.

The chain carries TRBV28 and TRBJ2-7; the D call may be TRBD1 or TRBD2 (5 bases each). Germline V gene data show CDR1 as MDHEN and CDR2 as SYDVKM. This CDR3 spans 15 amino acids. Trimming removed 6 bases from V and 3 bases from J, with 18 bases in between. The CDR3 nucleotides read TGTGCCAGCAGCCCTAGAGGGGCATTGGTCTACGAGCAGTACTTC. This translates into CASSPRGALVYEQYF.

This clone was found a few times. The V and J genes are TRBV30 and TRBJ2-1, with unresolved D. Germline V gives CDR1 GTSNPN, CDR2 SVGIG (reference sequence). The germline V and J ends were trimmed by 1 base and 10 bases, with 14 bases remaining between them. This CDR3 is 13 amino acids long. CDR3 amino acids: CAWSAQIDGEQFF. The CDR3 nucleotides are TGTGCCTGGAGTGCCCAAATTGACGGGGAGCAGTTCTTC. Filled out from reference TRBV30 and TRBJ2-1, the complete variable domain reads SQTIHQWPATLVQPVGSPLSLECTVEGTSNPNLYWYRQAAGRGLQLLFYSVGIGQISSEVPQNLSASRPQDRQFILSSKKLLLSDSGFYLCAWSAQIDGEQFFGPGTRLTVL.

The CDR3 loop is CASGEGRTQYF. Written as DNA, the CDR3 is TGTGCCAGCGGAGAAGGCAGGACCCAGTACTTC. This chain links TRBV27 with TRBJ2-5; D remains unclear. Germline V CDR1 and CDR2: MNHEY, SMNVEV (reference sequence). V lost 8 bases and J 7 bases, leaving 11 bases between the germline ends. The CDR3 has 11 amino acids.

This clone was recorded only once. V and J are TRBV2 and TRBJ1-1, with D possibly matching TRBD1 (6 bases). Germline CDR1 reads SNHLY; CDR2 reads FYNNEI. CDR3 length: 12 residues. V dropped 4 bases and J dropped 8 bases, with 11 bases sitting between them. CDR3 coding DNA: TGTGCCAGCAGTGTTACAGGGATGGAAGCTTTCTTT. Protein product: CASSVTGMEAFF.

The chain employs TRBV19 and TRBJ2-5; D not resolved. Per the germline V gene, CDR1 is LNHDA and CDR2 is SQIVND (reference sequence). This CDR3 contains 14 residues. Trimming left V 7 bases short and J 5 bases short, with 17 bases between. This CDR3 is CASTPSVRRETQYF. The CDR3 region has the DNA TGTGCCAGTACCCCCAGTGTCCGACGGGAGACCCAGTACTTC. Looking up the rest from reference TRBV19 and TRBJ2-5 gives the full variable domain: DGGITQSPKYLFRKEGQNVTLSCEQNLNHDAMYWYRQDPGQGLRLIYYSQIVNDFQKGDIAEGYSVSREKKESFPLTVTSAQKNPTAFYLCASTPSVRRETQYFGPGTRLLVL.

The genes are TRBV30 and TRBJ1-3, with D perhaps TRBD1 (5 bases). Trimming removed 0 bases at V and 0 bases at J, with 12 bases between. Germline loops: CDR1 GTSNPN, CDR2 SVGIG (reference sequence). The CDR3 spans 16 residues. CDR3 residues: CAWSVGDSVSGNTIYF. The CDR3 bases are TGTGCCTGGAGTGTGGGTGACAGTGTCTCTGGAAACACCATATATTTT. Looking up the rest from reference TRBV30 and TRBJ1-3 gives the full variable domain: SQTIHQWPATLVQPVGSPLSLECTVEGTSNPNLYWYRQAAGRGLQLLFYSVGIGQISSEVPQNLSASRPQDRQFILSSKKLLLSDSGFYLCAWSVGDSVSGNTIYFGEGSWLTVV.